The 21 T cell receptor beta chains listed next were all sequenced from one sample in a study of radiotherapy plus CTLA-4 blockade in lung cancer. TCRdb's table, derived via immunoSEQ multiplex PCR, lists solely in-frame clones and lacks some. The sample lists 25,000 to 40,000 clones, about 70% seen once, with roughly 4.8% in the top ten. Material: peripheral blood, obtained from a patient treated with radiotherapy plus ipilimumab. These receptors originate from a human donor with non-small cell lung cancer whose response to radiotherapy plus ipilimumab could not be evaluated.

This sequence joins TRBV2 and TRBJ2-1; the D is unclear. Germline values: CDR1 SNHLY, CDR2 FYNNEI. Trimming took off 2 bases at V and 4 bases at J, with 6 bases between the two ends. The CDR3 covers 13 residues. CDR3 DNA sequence: TGTGCCAGCAGTGAAAGACTTTACAATGAGCAGTTCTTC. Amino acids: CASSERLYNEQFF.

The V call is TRBV6-5, the J call TRBJ1-2; D may be TRBD1 (5 bases). V was cut by 6 bases and J by 3 bases, with 14 bases left in between. The CDR3 is 14 residues long. The germline gives CDR1 MNHEY, CDR2 SVGAGI. The CDR3 spells CASRRDSNDYGYTF. The DNA of the CDR3 is TGTGCCAGCAGACGAGACAGCAACGACTATGGCTACACCTTC.

The chain combines TRBV18 with TRBJ1-1; D may be TRBD1 (5 bases). This CDR3 has 13 residues. Germline CDR1 reads KGHSH; CDR2 reads LQKENI. V was shortened by 8 bases and J by 1 base, with 11 bases between the two germline ends. CDR3 in DNA: TGTGCCAGCGTTTTGACAGAGAACACTGAAGCTTTCTTT. This codes for CASVLTENTEAFF.

J is TRBJ2-7 and V is TRBV9, with 12 bases identical to TRBD1. The germline CDR1 and CDR2 sequences are SGDLS and YYNGEE. After removal of 3 bases from V and 4 bases from J, the junction contained 5 bases not matched to a gene. This CDR3 comprises 15 residues. The CDR3 loop is CASSAGTGGFYEQYF. The CDR3, as DNA: TGTGCCAGCAGCGCCGGGACAGGGGGCTTTTACGAGCAGTACTTC.

The chain recombines TRBV11-2 with TRBJ2-5; a weak D match, TRBD1 (5 bases). The CDR3 is 13 residues long. CDR1 and CDR2 (germline): SGHAT, FQNNGV. V gave up 3 bases and J gave up 2 bases, with 7 bases separating them. CDR3 region: CASSFTGQETQYF. CDR3 DNA sequence: TGTGCCAGCAGCTTTACAGGTCAAGAGACCCAGTACTTC.

The CDR3, as DNA: TGCGCCAGCAGCCCGGCGGGACAGAATCAGCCCCAGCATTTT. It encodes CASSPAGQNQPQHF. The chain links TRBV5-1 to TRBJ1-5, with 7 bases aligning to TRBD1. V shed 4 bases, J shed 4 bases, and the junction held 5 bases outside the gene matches. The CDR3 is 14 amino acids. The germline V gene encodes CDR1 SGHRS and CDR2 YFSETQ.

The chain links TRBV6-1 to TRBJ2-7; the D is unclear. Trimming pared 6 bases from V and 1 base from J, leaving 7 bases between. The germline gives CDR1 MNHNS, CDR2 SASEGT. The CDR3 consists of 12 residues. CDR3 amino acids: CASSADSYEQYF. CDR3 nucleotides: TGTGCCAGCAGCGCGGATTCCTACGAGCAGTACTTC.

The CDR3 is CASSRGTSGTDTQYF. CDR3 nucleotides: TGTGCCAGCAGCCGCGGGACTAGCGGCACAGATACGCAGTATTTT. The chain has TRBV5-4 and TRBJ2-3; 10 nucleotides line up with TRBD2. In germline, CDR1 is SGHNT, CDR2 YYREEE (reference sequence). The CDR3 has 15 amino acids. With 4 bases clipped from V and 1 base from J, the junction kept 3 bases outside the gene matches.

The genes are TRBV6-5 and TRBJ2-7; D possibly corresponds to TRBD1 (6 bases). Germline V gene lookup returns CDR1 MNHEY and CDR2 SVGAGI. The CDR3 is made up of 15 amino acids. Trimming removed 6 bases at V and 3 bases at J, with 18 bases between. CDR3 DNA sequence: TGTGCCAGCAGCAAACAGGGTTTTCGGTTCTACGAGCAGTACTTC. It yields the protein CASSKQGFRFYEQYF.

The rearrangement links TRBV21-1 to TRBJ2-1; the table gives TRBD2 as D, unverified against the DNA. TRBV21-1 is a documented pseudogene. This CDR3 has 15 amino acids. The CDR3 loop is CASSKWLAVDNEQFF. CDR3 nucleotides: TGTGCCAGCAGCAAATGGTTAGCGGTTGACAATGAGCAGTTCTTC.

This chain uses TRBV6-5 with TRBJ1-5; D may be TRBD1 (5 bases). The CDR3 totals 14 residues. CDR1 and CDR2 (germline): MNHEY, SVGAGI. The V end lost 6 bases, the J end lost 2 bases, and 11 bases lay between the germline ends. CDR3 sequence: CASRAQGGNQPQHF. The DNA for the CDR3 is TGTGCCAGCAGAGCTCAGGGCGGCAATCAGCCCCAGCATTTT.

A note on this clone: This sample includes further DNA sequences coding for the same CDR3. The chain recombines TRBV18 with TRBJ2-3, with TRBD2 matching over 13 bases. The length of the CDR3 is 16 residues. Germline V gene data show CDR1 as KGHSH and CDR2 as LQKENI. V trimming: 0 bases; J trimming: 5 bases; junction bases outside the gene matches: 2. The CDR3 nucleotides read TGTGCCAGCTCACCACCACTAGCGGGAGGGAAAGATACGCAGTATTTT. This encodes CASSPPLAGGKDTQYF.

The chain is built from TRBV5-8 and TRBJ2-2; 10 bases match TRBD1. CDR1 and CDR2 (germline): SGHTS, YDEGEE. This CDR3 is built from 15 residues. The trim removed 3 bases at V and 5 bases at J, leaving 4 bases unmatched. The CDR3 region is CASSSDRGRTGELFF. The CDR3 DNA is TGTGCCAGCAGCTCCGACAGGGGGCGAACCGGGGAGCTGTTTTTT.

The chain employs TRBV7-9 and TRBJ2-1; the match to TRBD2 covers 16 bases. Germline V lookup: CDR1 SEHNR, CDR2 FQNEAQ (reference sequence). The CDR3 is 17 residues long. With V trimmed by 5 bases and J by 7 bases, 8 bases remained unmatched. The CDR3 region is CASSLPGLAGGRNEQFF. In DNA, the CDR3 is TGTGCCAGCAGCCTCCCGGGACTAGCGGGAGGGAGGAATGAGCAGTTCTTC. The full variable domain, its missing parts supplied by reference TRBV7-9 and TRBJ2-1, is DTGVSQNPRHKITKRGQNVTFRCDPISEHNRLYWYRQTLGQGPEFLTYFQNEAQLEKSRLLSDRFSAERPKGSFSTLEIQRTEQGDSAMYLCASSLPGLAGGRNEQFFGPGTRLTVL.

The chain has TRBV6-4 and TRBJ2-3; 10 positions agree with TRBD2. V lost 8 bases to trimming and J lost 4 bases; unmatched junction nucleotides: 6. CDR1 and CDR2 from the germline V gene are MRHNA and SNTAGT. There are 14 residues in the CDR3. CDR3 region: CASSPAGGADTQYF. CDR3 DNA sequence: TGTGCCAGCTCCCCAGCGGGAGGGGCAGATACGCAGTATTTT.

Comment on this clone: One end of the junction fails to match germline, which may point to a read error. The V gene is TRBV13, the J gene TRBJ2-1, with 10 bases that match TRBD2. Germline V lookup: CDR1 PRHDT, CDR2 FYEKMQ (reference sequence). CDR3 length: 18 amino acids. DNA of the CDR3: TGTGCCAGCAGCCTTGATAGGGGGACTAGCGAATCTCGTGGCCTACGAGTCTTC. It codes for CASSLDRGTSESRGLRVF.

A note on this clone: An end of the junction differs from the germline gene, which may be a read error. This same CDR3 is encoded by further DNA sequences in the sample. This chain connects TRBV6-1 to TRBJ2-1; TRBD2 matches 9 bases. Germline values: CDR1 MNHNS, CDR2 SASEGT. The CDR3 loop spans 15 amino acids. CDR3 protein: CASCHGIAGVSEQFF. The DNA for the CDR3 is TGCGCCAGTTGTCATGGGATAGCGGGAGTGAGTGAGCAGTTCTTC.

V usage is TRBV27 and J usage is TRBJ2-6, with 9 bases lining up with TRBD1. Germline V lookup: CDR1 MNHEY, CDR2 SMNVEV (reference sequence). The CDR3 has 18 amino acids. The ends lost 6 bases at V and 0 bases at J; junction bases unmatched: 9. The CDR3 coding sequence is TGTGCCAGCAGGCACCGACAGGGGGTGAACTCTGGGGCCAACGTCCTGACTTTC. It specifies CASRHRQGVNSGANVLTF.

The chain couples TRBV10-2 to TRBJ2-1, with 11 bases fitting TRBD2. V lost 8 bases and J lost 1; bases outside the gene matches: 7. This CDR3 region has 16 residues. Germline V gene data show CDR1 as WSHSY and CDR2 as SAAADI. The CDR3 sequence is CASRGLAAGSYNEQFF. The CDR3 bases are TGCGCCAGCCGGGGACTAGCGGCCGGATCCTACAATGAGCAGTTCTTC.

V and J are TRBV7-2 and TRBJ2-7; 9 bases fit TRBD2. The V gene end was trimmed by 2 bases and the J gene end by 4 bases; junction bases not matched to a gene: 12. CDR1 and CDR2 (germline): SGHTA, FQGNSA. The CDR3 runs 17 residues. The CDR3 coding sequence is TGTGCCAGCAGCTTACCCTGGACTAGCGCCGAAGGTTACGAGCAGTACTTC. It translates to CASSLPWTSAEGYEQYF.

This clone occurred a few times. V and J are TRBV9 and TRBJ2-1; 10 nucleotides line up with TRBD2. V shed 0 bases and J 8 bases; nucleotides not matched to a gene: 5. This CDR3 spans 15 amino acids. From germline, CDR1 is SGDLS and CDR2 YYNGEE. The DNA for the CDR3 is TGTGCCAGCAGCGTAGACCTAGCGGGAGCCTATGAGCAGTTCTTC. Its translation: CASSVDLAGAYEQFF.